This TCR beta chain was obtained from a study of human thymus T cells. Corrective cardiac surgery supplied the resected thymus tissue. Infants served as donors; they were healthy and Finnish and were having corrective surgery for congenital heart defects. The CDR3 spans 14 residues. Looked up from germline, CDR1 is SQVTM and CDR2 is ANQGSEA. V lost 5 bases, J lost 7 bases, and 10 bases stayed unmatched. Produced via immunoSEQ multiplex PCR; TCRdb's table is partial and in-frame only. The sample has roughly 120,000 clones; over 85% are singletons. The clonotype originates from a boy younger than two with a congenital heart defect but otherwise immunologically healthy. The sequenced sample consisted of thymus tissue. This chain joins TRBV29-1 and TRBJ2-1, with 8 bases identical to TRBD2. The CDR3 DNA follows: TGCAGCGTTAGCGGGGGCCAACGGAGGAATGAGCAGTTCTTC. Translation gives CSVSGGQRRNEQFF.